Listed here is a single TCR beta chain. What it binds is unknown. This CDR3 has 11 amino acids. Trimming pared 5 bases from V and 7 bases from J, leaving 8 bases between. Germline V gives CDR1 LNHDA, CDR2 SQIVND (reference sequence). Profiled with immunoSEQ multiplex PCR; TCRdb holds only in-frame clones, not every one. The sample has about 140,000 clones, more than 85% seen once. The source of the sample is a study of T cell responses to AZD1222 COVID-19 vaccine. Turning to the study itself: It was second doses at about 4 or about 12 weeks that were pooled.

The study, taken as a whole, reports: Just 5 to 7 AZD1222 recipients were seropositive at baseline.

The TCR originated in an adult in good health. The sequencing here drew on peripheral blood, taken on day 0 of AZD1222 vaccination. The gene calls are TRBV19 and TRBJ1-2; D not certain. For the CDR3, the DNA is TGTGCCAGTAGTGTCCTCTTTGGCTACACCTTC. Protein sequence: CASSVLFGYTF.